The 24 T cell receptor beta chains below all came from one sample that was sequenced in a study of Tregs in tolerant kidney transplant recipients. Using immunoSEQ multiplex PCR, the repertoire was profiled, and TCRdb retains in-frame clones only, with some absent. The top ten hold about 7.9% of the sample, which has over 2,500 clones, approximately 40% seen once. Antigens of these TCRs are unknown. Sequencing used Tregs from blood cultured with allogeneic cells. Receptors were obtained from a human donor in good health.

This clone ranks as large (0.1 to 1%). This sequence joins TRBV29-1 and TRBJ1-3, with D possibly matching TRBD1 (5 bases). With 4 bases removed from V and 2 bases from J, the gap between germline ends came to 12 bases. CDR1 SQVTM and CDR2 ANQGSEA come from the germline V gene. This CDR3 has 14 residues. The CDR3 sequence is CSVGVGGTGNTIYF. The CDR3 bases are TGCAGCGTTGGGGTTGGGGGGACTGGAAACACCATATATTTT.

The gene calls are TRBV29-1 and TRBJ2-3, with TRBD1 as a possible D gene (6 bases). V dropped 2 bases and J dropped 6 bases, with 9 bases sitting between them. CDR1 is SQVTM and CDR2 is ANQGSEA in the germline V gene. The CDR3 is 12 amino acids. CDR3: CSVEPGVDTQYF. The CDR3 DNA is TGCAGCGTTGAACCAGGGGTGGATACGCAGTATTTT.

This clone was detected a few times. The V call is TRBV5-1, the J call TRBJ2-3; perhaps TRBD1 as D (6 bases). Per germline, CDR1 SGHRS and CDR2 YFSETQ. CDR3 length: 15 amino acids. Trimming pared 4 bases from V and 2 bases from J, leaving 14 bases between. Written as DNA, the CDR3 is TGCGCCAGCAGCCCAGGGGACGTACTCACAGATACGCAGTATTTT. It is translated as CASSPGDVLTDTQYF.

The chain joins TRBV27 to TRBJ2-7; D call uncertain. The CDR3 spans 18 residues. Germline values: CDR1 MNHEY, CDR2 SMNVEV (reference sequence). V gave up 3 bases and J gave up 0 bases, with 21 bases separating them. The DNA for the CDR3 is TGTGCCAGCAGTTTGGCCGACGCGGCGGCCTGCATCTCCTACGAGCAGTACTTC. Its translation: CASSLADAAACISYEQYF.

This clone was observed a few times. The gene calls are TRBV7-3 and TRBJ2-1; TRBD2 agrees at 7 bases. From germline, CDR1 is SGHTA and CDR2 FQGTGA. The J segment lost 7 bases and the V segment lost 5 bases, leaving 2 bases of the junction unmatched. The CDR3 loop spans 12 amino acids. The CDR3 nucleotides read TGTGCCAGCAGCACCGGGGGGAATGAGCAGTTCTTC. This encodes CASSTGGNEQFF.

The gene calls are TRBV7-2 and TRBJ2-2, with 13 positions matching TRBD2. CDR3 length: 19 residues. V lost 1 base and J lost 1; bases outside the gene matches: 6. Germline assignment: CDR1 SGHTA and CDR2 FQGNSA. CDR3 region: CASSLVGLAGVGNTGELFF. For the CDR3, the DNA is TGTGCCAGCAGCTTAGTCGGACTAGCGGGAGTAGGGAACACCGGGGAGCTGTTTTTT.

This chain uses TRBV19 with TRBJ1-2; TRBD1 matches 7 bases. CDR1 and CDR2 from the germline V gene are LNHDA and SQIVND (reference sequence). This CDR3 has 15 amino acids. The J segment lost 8 bases and the V segment lost 6 bases, leaving 15 bases of the junction unmatched. The CDR3 spells CASRNRGNRGAGYTF. The CDR3 DNA reads as TGTGCCAGTAGGAACAGGGGAAACAGAGGCGCAGGCTACACCTTC.

J is TRBJ1-1 and V is TRBV7-9, with D unclear. Germline CDR1 reads SEHNR; CDR2 reads FQNEAQ (reference sequence). V lost 7 bases and J 3 bases, leaving 12 bases between the germline ends. The CDR3 sequence is 13 residues long. Written as DNA, the CDR3 is TGTGCCAGCATCTTCCTCAGAGACACTGAAGCTTTCTTT. Residues: CASIFLRDTEAFF. The full variable domain, in which reference TRBV7-9 and TRBJ1-1 provide the parts outside the CDR3, is DTGVSQNPRHKITKRGQNVTFRCDPISEHNRLYWYRQTLGQGPEFLTYFQNEAQLEKSRLLSDRFSAERPKGSFSTLEIQRTEQGDSAMYLCASIFLRDTEAFFGQGTRLTVV.

This clone was observed a handful of times. This chain joins TRBV18 and TRBJ2-7; the D gene is possibly TRBD1 (5 bases). Between the trimmed V and J ends, which lost 3 bases and 5 bases, there was a span of 20 bases. CDR3 length equals 16 residues. The V gene's germline CDR1 is KGHSH and CDR2 LQKENI. In nucleotides, the CDR3 is TGTGCCAGCTCACCGCTCCAGGGATTACTTCCCCACGAGCAGTACTTC. Translating gives CASSPLQGLLPHEQYF.

The rearrangement uses TRBV2 and TRBJ2-2; D unresolved. The CDR3 loop spans 14 amino acids. Per germline, CDR1 SNHLY and CDR2 FYNNEI. V lost 9 bases and J 1 base, leaving 12 bases between the germline ends. The CDR3 DNA reads TGTGCCAGTTTATGGGGTCTGAACACCGGGGAGCTGTTTTTT. Its protein product is CASLWGLNTGELFF.

This clone was picked up a small number of times. The chain has TRBV10-3 and TRBJ2-7; tentatively, D is TRBD1 (6 bases). This CDR3 comprises 13 residues. Germline V gives CDR1 ENHRY, CDR2 SYGVKD. The ends were cut back, 2 bases at V and 6 bases at J, with 11 bases in the middle. The CDR3, as DNA: TGTGCCATCAGTGAGCCAGGGGTCCGCGAGCAGTACTTC. It translates to CAISEPGVREQYF.

This clone has just a few counts. This sequence joins TRBV30 and TRBJ1-5; no reliable D call. Germline V lookup: CDR1 GTSNPN, CDR2 SVGIG (reference sequence). The CDR3 covers 13 residues. Trimming left V 4 bases short and J 0 bases short, with 7 bases between. This CDR3 reads CAWKQYSNQPQHF. Here the CDR3 DNA reads TGTGCCTGGAAGCAGTATAGCAATCAGCCCCAGCATTTT.

This chain connects TRBV9 to TRBJ2-2, with TRBD2 as a possible D gene (6 bases). Germline CDR1 is SGDLS and CDR2 is YYNGEE. V lost 2 bases to trimming and J lost 6 bases, with 11 bases between them. CDR3 size: 14 residues. CDR3 nucleotides: TGTGCCAGCAGCGTGGGACTGGTTGCCGGGGAGCTGTTTTTT. Amino acids: CASSVGLVAGELFF.

Only a few counts were recorded for this clone. The J gene is TRBJ2-3, the V gene TRBV10-3, with TRBD2 matching over 12 bases. The V segment lost 1 base and the J segment 6 bases; nucleotides outside the gene matches: 5. The CDR3 covers 16 residues. The germline V gene has CDR1 ENHRY and CDR2 SYGVKD. Here the CDR3 reads CAISELTSGSGDTQYF. CDR3 sequence (DNA): TGTGCCATCAGTGAGTTGACTAGCGGGAGTGGGGATACGCAGTATTTT.

By share, this clone ranks as medium-sized (0.01 to 0.1%). V usage is TRBV6-4 and J usage is TRBJ1-1, with 7 positions matching TRBD1. The CDR3 totals 14 residues. Trimming took 4 bases from V and 4 from J; bases not matched to a gene: 6. Germline assignment: CDR1 MRHNA and CDR2 SNTAGT. DNA for the CDR3: TGTGCCAGCAGTGCTACCGACAGGGCCACTGAAGCTTTCTTT. It translates to CASSATDRATEAFF.

On this clone: This sample includes further DNA sequences coding for the same CDR3. This rearrangement joins TRBV19 to TRBJ2-3; D gene uncertain. The length of the CDR3 is 12 residues. Germline V gives CDR1 LNHDA, CDR2 SQIVND (reference sequence). V dropped 5 bases and J dropped 2 bases, with 5 bases sitting between them. CDR3 loop: CASSFLTDTQYF. The DNA of the CDR3 is TGTGCCAGTAGTTTCCTCACAGATACGCAGTATTTT.

The chain recombines TRBV7-2 with TRBJ1-1; maybe TRBD1 (5 bases). Trimming removed 4 bases at V and 1 base at J, with 13 bases between. Germline values: CDR1 SGHTA, CDR2 FQGNSA. The CDR3 is 15 residues long. CDR3 bases: TGTGCCAGCAGCTCAAGGGGACGGAGGAACACTGAAGCTTTCTTT. It translates to CASSSRGRRNTEAFF.

This clone is large within its sample. The V gene is TRBV2, the J gene TRBJ1-5; D gene ambiguous. V shed 6 bases and J shed 2 bases, with 14 bases lying between them. Per the germline V gene, CDR1 is SNHLY and CDR2 is FYNNEI. This CDR3 has 15 amino acids. The CDR3, as DNA: TGTGCCAGCAGCGACTCGGGTGGGGGCAATCAGCCCCAGCATTTT. The encoded protein is CASSDSGGGNQPQHF.

V gene TRBV7-2 combines with J gene TRBJ2-3; D is ambiguous. Germline V gene lookup returns CDR1 SGHTA and CDR2 FQGNSA. The CDR3 consists of 15 residues. Trimming took off 1 base at V and 3 bases at J, with 11 bases between the two ends. DNA of the CDR3: TGTGCCAGCAGCTTAGGGGTCTTAGGGACAGATACGCAGTATTTT. Translated, it gives CASSLGVLGTDTQYF.

The chain recombines TRBV6-5 with TRBJ2-7, with D perhaps matching TRBD2 (5 bases). The CDR3 length is 15 residues. The V gene lost 0 bases and the J gene lost 2 bases, with 11 bases spanning the gap. Germline V gives CDR1 MNHEY, CDR2 SVGAGI. The DNA for the CDR3 is TGTGCCAGCAGTTACTCGTTTAAAGCGGCCTACGAGCAGTACTTC. Its protein product is CASSYSFKAAYEQYF.

The chain employs TRBV19 and TRBJ1-3; 7 bases agree with TRBD1. Looked up from germline, CDR1 is LNHDA and CDR2 is SQIVND (reference sequence). Losses at the gene ends were 5 bases for V and 3 bases for J; bases not matched to a gene: 13. The CDR3 extends over 17 amino acids. For the CDR3, the DNA is TGTGCCAGTAGTCCATCGGGCAGGGGGTACTTTGGAAACACCATATATTTT. Amino acids: CASSPSGRGYFGNTIYF.

By its share, this clone is medium-sized (0.01 to 0.1%). The CDR3 region is CASSTRTGVAGELFF. CDR3 coding DNA: TGTGCCAGCAGTACCCGGACAGGGGTTGCCGGGGAGCTGTTTTTT. This chain connects TRBV6-6 to TRBJ2-2; 9 nucleotides match TRBD1. J gave up 6 bases and V 5 bases, and 7 bases lay outside the gene matches. Per the germline V gene, CDR1 is MNHNY and CDR2 is SVGAGI (reference sequence). The CDR3 runs to 15 residues.

The DNA of the CDR3 is TGTGCTAGTGGTTTGGAGGTCGCCGCCGGGAGCACCGGGGAGCTGTTTTTT. The encoded protein is CASGLEVAAGSTGELFF. The rearrangement joins TRBV12-5 to TRBJ2-2; perhaps TRBD2 as D (6 bases). Germline CDR1 and CDR2: LGHNT and FRNRAP. The CDR3 length is 17 residues. Trimming stripped 1 base from V and 4 bases from J, with 16 bases between. The whole variable domain, remainder taken from reference TRBV12-5 and TRBJ2-2, is DARVTQTPRHKVTEMGQEVTMRCQPILGHNTVFWYRQTMMQGLELLAYFRNRAPLDDSGMPKDRFSAEMPDATLATLKIQPSEPRDSAVYFCASGLEVAAGSTGELFFGEGSRLTVL.

The table lists this clone with a few counts. The chain has TRBV18 and TRBJ2-3; D uncertain. The V end was cut by 3 bases, the J end by 11 bases, with 18 bases between. The CDR3 is 14 amino acids. The V gene's germline CDR1 is KGHSH and CDR2 LQKENI. This CDR3 is CASSPPSKASGQYF. The CDR3 DNA follows: TGTGCCAGCTCACCCCCCTCTAAAGCTTCGGGGCAGTATTTT.